This section outlines one T cell receptor beta chain sequence together with its context. This PCR relied on a set of 60 Vbeta primers and 13 Jbeta primers. TCRdb's copy holds only in-frame clones and misses some; the assay was immunoSEQ multiplex PCR. There are roughly 35,000 clones in the sample, with less than 3.5% held by the top ten. The CDR3 is 16 amino acids. CDR1 is SGHRS, CDR2 YFSETQ, per germline. The V end was cut by 5 bases, the J end by 9 bases, with 24 bases between. The data belong to a study of cytomegalovirus exposure and HLA in healthy donors. This chain uses TRBV5-1 with TRBJ2-1, with D tentatively TRBD2 (6 bases). The TCR comes from a woman in her thirties or forties in good health and CMV-seropositive. Material: PBMCs. The CDR3 sequence: CASSKGRGVRATEQFF. CDR3 sequence (DNA): TGCGCCAGCAGTAAGGGGCGCGGGGTGCGGGCTACTGAGCAGTTCTTC.